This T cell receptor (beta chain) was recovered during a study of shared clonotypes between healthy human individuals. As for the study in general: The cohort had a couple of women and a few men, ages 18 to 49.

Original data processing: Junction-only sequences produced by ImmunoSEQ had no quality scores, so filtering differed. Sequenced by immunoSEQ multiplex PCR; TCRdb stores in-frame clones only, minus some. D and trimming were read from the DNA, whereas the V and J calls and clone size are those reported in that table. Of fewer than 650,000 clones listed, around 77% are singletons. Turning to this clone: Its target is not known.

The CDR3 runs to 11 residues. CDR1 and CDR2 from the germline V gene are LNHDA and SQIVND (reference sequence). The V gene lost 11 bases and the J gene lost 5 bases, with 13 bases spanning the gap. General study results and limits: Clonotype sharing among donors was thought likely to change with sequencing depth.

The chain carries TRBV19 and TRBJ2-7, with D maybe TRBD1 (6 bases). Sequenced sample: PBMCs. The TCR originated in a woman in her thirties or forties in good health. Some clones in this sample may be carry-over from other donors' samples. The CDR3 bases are TGTGCCCGATACAGGGATCACGAGCAGTACTTC. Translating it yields CARYRDHEQYF.